This T cell receptor (gamma chain) was documented in a study of intestinal T cells in coeliac disease. The overall study: TRG cohort coeliac patients averaged about 15 years; controls averaged nearly 55.

For each case, the template was genomic DNA from ten roughly 4.6-µm formalin-fixed paraffin-embedded scrolls. Controls had endoscopy for reflux, dyspepsia or gastritis, without coeliac suspicion. The CDR3 runs to 14 residues. Per germline, CDR1 GITISATS and CDR2 ISYDGTV (reference sequence). After removal of 0 bases from V and 3 bases from J, the junction contained 5 bases not matched to a gene. Regarding the study as a whole: Reported leave-one-out accuracy of TRD kmer clustering was 91%.

The TRG library came from about 200 ng of biopsy DNA amplified with LymphoTrack primers. TCRdb re-called the multiplex PCR reads using CATT. This sample carries about 300 gamma-chain clones, roughly 50% of them seen once, and the ten largest clones take 62%. This clone is classed as hyperexpanded. The antigen remains unidentified. The chain has TRGV9 and TRGJ1 or TRGJ2. The clonotype was recovered from a human donor who served as a control with a normal duodenal biopsy, not a healthy volunteer. The specimen was a duodenal biopsy. The CDR3 region is CALWEVHRYYKKLF. Written as DNA, the CDR3 is TGTGCCTTGTGGGAGGTGCACCGTTATTATAAGAAACTCTTT.